This TCR beta chain was captured in a study of T cells expressing NK-cell markers. Looking at the study overall: The study sequenced eight donors, seven HCMV-seropositive and one seronegative. Study-wide points: Dominant NKG2C+ clonotypes made up about 1.0-7.0% of CD8+ T cells in roughly six donors. In a handful of donors, these clonotypes also led the CD3+CD56-NKG2C+ fraction.

This CDR3 is built from 15 residues. Germline values: CDR1 SEHNR, CDR2 FQNEAQ (reference sequence). TCRdb reprocessed the 5' RACE reads and stores each CDR3 protein as one record, lacking DNA. The specimen's table records 150,000 or so distinct CDR3 sequences. A remark on this clonotype: The antigen remains unidentified.

V usage is TRBV7-9 and J usage is TRBJ1-1. The TCR was taken from a woman between 50 and 59 years old in good health. Material for sequencing was blood T cells: a sorted CD56 or NKG2C T cell subset, CD4+ or CD8+ T cells, or bulk PBMC T cells (not recorded which). CDR3 loop: CASSSDPRGMTEAFF.